The present T cell receptor beta chain was sequenced within a study of blood T cell repertoires in COVID-19. Overall study: Italy, Spain and the United States were the sources of the convalescent and acute COVID-19 samples. PBMCs, B-cell-depleted T cells, or T cells were the source of the cDNA or gDNA that made up the material.

Germline assignment: CDR1 LNHDA and CDR2 SQIVND (reference sequence). V was pared by 5 bases and J by 1 base, with 8 bases between. This CDR3 is 13 amino acids long. In the original processing: Counts of nucleated cells, estimated from reference gene primer amplification, were obtained. Generated by immunoSEQ multiplex PCR, the TCRdb table keeps only in-frame clones and is missing some. V and J calls and clone size are as listed in that table; D and trimming were resolved from the DNA. The profile shows over 55,000 clones, about 68% of them singletons. Specimen: peripheral blood. The chain links TRBV19 to TRBJ1-2; unclear D gene. This clonotype originated in a woman between 65 and 79 years old with acute or convalescent COVID-19. DNA for the CDR3: TGTGCCAGTAGTCTCGGGATTAACTATGGCTACACCTTC. Amino acid sequence: CASSLGINYGYTF.